This is a list of T cell receptor beta chains from one sample in a study of response to subunit inactivated influenza vaccine. TCRdb itself ran the RT-PCR reads through MiXCR, one entry per CDR3 protein. The sample lists approximately 530,000 distinct CDR3 sequences, 13% seen once, with under 15% in the top ten. The input for sequencing was PBMCs from blood, taken 40 to 50 days after vaccination. The receptors stem from a man aged 45 to 65 who received an inactivated influenza vaccine. The CDR3 runs from the conserved cysteine through the conserved F or W. A D gene is named only where the DNA matches it firmly. The size of a clone is reported for some rows only, either as once, few or many, or as a class for expanded clones.

v_gene: TRBV7-2
d_gene: -
abundance: -
j_gene: TRBJ2-5
CDR3nt: TGTGCCAGCCGGGTAGGGTCGCAGACCCAGTACTTC
CDR3aa: CASRVGSQTQYF

v_gene: TRBV7-8
d_gene: TRBD2
abundance: -
j_gene: TRBJ2-1
CDR3nt: TGTGCCAGCAGCTTACCTGGTAGCGGGGGGCCGAGGTCCTACAATGAGCAGTTCTTC
CDR3aa: CASSLPGSGGPRSYNEQFF

v_gene: TRBV10-3
d_gene: TRBD2
abundance: many
j_gene: TRBJ2-1
CDR3nt: TGTGCCATCAGTGAGCTTAGCGGGAGACACCCCGGTGAGCAGTTCTTC
CDR3aa: CAISELSGRHPGEQFF

v_gene: TRBV12-3/TRBV12-4
d_gene: TRBD1
abundance: many
j_gene: TRBJ1-2
CDR3nt: TGTGCCAGCAGTACAGGGGGCTATGGCTACACCTTC
CDR3aa: CASSTGGYGYTF

v_gene: TRBV7-2
d_gene: TRBD1
abundance: -
j_gene: TRBJ1-5
CDR3nt: TGTGCCAGCAGCTTAGGGACAGGAAGAGGTCAGCCCCAGCATTTT
CDR3aa: CASSLGTGRGQPQHF

v_gene: TRBV12-3/TRBV12-4
d_gene: -
abundance: -
j_gene: TRBJ2-1
CDR3nt: TGTGCCAGCAGCCGGAGGGAGCAGTTCTTC
CDR3aa: CASSRREQFF

v_gene: TRBV6-5
d_gene: -
abundance: -
j_gene: TRBJ2-3
CDR3nt: TGTGCCAGCAGTTACACCCGGAACACAGATACGCAGTATTTT
CDR3aa: CASSYTRNTDTQYF

v_gene: TRBV7-9
d_gene: -
abundance: few
j_gene: TRBJ2-5
CDR3nt: TGTGCCAGCAGCTTATCAAGGACCCGGGGGGAGACCCAGTACTTC
CDR3aa: CASSLSRTRGETQYF

v_gene: TRBV9
d_gene: TRBD2
abundance: few
j_gene: TRBJ2-3
CDR3nt: TGTGCCAGCAGCGCGGGGACTAGCTCAGATACGCAGTATTTT
CDR3aa: CASSAGTSSDTQYF

v_gene: TRBV7-9
d_gene: TRBD2
abundance: few
j_gene: TRBJ2-7
CDR3nt: TGTGCCAGCAGCCGGGACTACCTCTACGAGCAGTACTTC
CDR3aa: CASSRDYLYEQYF

v_gene: TRBV2
d_gene: -
abundance: few
j_gene: TRBJ2-5
CDR3nt: TGTGCCAGCAGTGAACAGGGCAGTCCCAGCCTAGAGACCCAGTACTTC
CDR3aa: CASSEQGSPSLETQYF

v_gene: TRBV5-5
d_gene: TRBD1
abundance: -
j_gene: TRBJ1-2
CDR3nt: TGTGCCAGCAGCGCCTTACAGGGGCCTGGCTATGGCTACACCTTC
CDR3aa: CASSALQGPGYGYTF

v_gene: TRBV10-3
d_gene: -
abundance: many
j_gene: TRBJ1-6
CDR3nt: TGTGCCATCAGTGAGTCAGGAGGAAATTCACCCCTCCACTTT
CDR3aa: CAISESGGNSPLHF

v_gene: TRBV12-3/TRBV12-4
d_gene: -
abundance: many
j_gene: TRBJ2-2
CDR3nt: TGTGCCAGCAGTTTAAGCGGCGCGAACACCGGGGAGCTGTTTTTT
CDR3aa: CASSLSGANTGELFF

v_gene: TRBV15
d_gene: -
abundance: -
j_gene: TRBJ2-2
CDR3nt: TGTGCCACCAGCAGAGAAGCAGGGATTAACGGGGAGCTGTTTTTT
CDR3aa: CATSREAGINGELFF

v_gene: TRBV7-9
d_gene: -
abundance: many
j_gene: TRBJ2-5
CDR3nt: TGTGCCAGCAGCATCGGACACATTCGAGAGACCCAGTACTTC
CDR3aa: CASSIGHIRETQYF

v_gene: TRBV12-3/TRBV12-4
d_gene: -
abundance: -
j_gene: TRBJ2-5
CDR3nt: TGTGCCAGCAGTGACCGGGGTTGGCAAGAGACCCAGTACTTC
CDR3aa: CASSDRGWQETQYF

v_gene: TRBV12-3/TRBV12-4
d_gene: -
abundance: -
j_gene: TRBJ1-1
CDR3nt: TGTGCCAGCAGTCTAACTGCGGACACTGAAGCTTTCTTT
CDR3aa: CASSLTADTEAFF

v_gene: TRBV6-1
d_gene: -
abundance: many
j_gene: TRBJ1-5
CDR3nt: TGTGCCAGCATATCGGCGGGGAGCAATCAGCCCCAGCATTTT
CDR3aa: CASISAGSNQPQHF

v_gene: TRBV7-2
d_gene: -
abundance: many
j_gene: TRBJ2-4
CDR3nt: TGTGCCAGCAGCGCCCCACCCTTGGGAAACATTCAGTACTTC
CDR3aa: CASSAPPLGNIQYF

v_gene: TRBV12-3/TRBV12-4
d_gene: -
abundance: many
j_gene: TRBJ2-7
CDR3nt: TGTGCCAGCAGTCAAACAAACAGCTACGAGCAGTACTTC
CDR3aa: CASSQTNSYEQYF

v_gene: TRBV6-5
d_gene: TRBD2
abundance: few
j_gene: TRBJ2-7
CDR3nt: TGTGCCAGCAGTTCCGGACTAGAGACGCGGGGGGAGCAGTACTTC
CDR3aa: CASSSGLETRGEQYF

v_gene: TRBV20-1
d_gene: -
abundance: -
j_gene: TRBJ2-5
CDR3nt: TGCAGTGCTAGACACCATCTGGACCCCCAAGAGACCCAGTACTTC
CDR3aa: CSARHHLDPQETQYF

v_gene: TRBV6-2/TRBV6-3
d_gene: -
abundance: -
j_gene: TRBJ1-3
CDR3nt: TGTGCCAGCAGACGTCAGGGGAATGGAAACACCATATATTTT
CDR3aa: CASRRQGNGNTIYF

v_gene: TRBV9
d_gene: -
abundance: -
j_gene: TRBJ2-1
CDR3nt: TGTGCCAGCAGTGTACAGGCTAGCTCCTACAATGAGCAGTTCTTC
CDR3aa: CASSVQASSYNEQFF

v_gene: TRBV4-2
d_gene: -
abundance: -
j_gene: TRBJ2-5
CDR3nt: TGTGCCAGCAGCCAAGAGTCTCTCGTGGTGACCCAGTACTTC
CDR3aa: CASSQESLVVTQYF

v_gene: TRBV15
d_gene: -
abundance: many
j_gene: TRBJ1-5
CDR3nt: TGTGCCACCAGCAGAGGGGGGGCGCGGCAGCCCCAGCATTTT
CDR3aa: CATSRGGARQPQHF

v_gene: TRBV20-1
d_gene: -
abundance: few
j_gene: TRBJ2-7
CDR3nt: TGCAGTGTAGGCCCGGGATTCGCAAATTCCTACGAGCAGTACTTC
CDR3aa: CSVGPGFANSYEQYF